What follows are 25 T cell receptor beta chains derived from one specimen sequenced in a study of T cell clonotyping in hematopoietic cell transplantation. Clones were read by immunoSEQ multiplex PCR, and TCRdb kept only the in-frame ones, dropping some. Of some 13,000 clones in the sample, 94% were seen once. This sample comprised PBMCs, obtained 30 days after allogeneic stem cell transplant. The source is a male patient between 55 and 70 years old who had an allogeneic stem cell transplant from an unrelated donor, so the T cells may come from the graft donor. Some clones in this sample may be carry-over from other donors' samples.

The gene calls are TRBV4-3 and TRBJ1-1; D is unclear. V was cut by 0 bases and J by 1 base, with 9 bases left in between. CDR3 length: 15 residues. Germline-derived CDR1 and CDR2 are LGHNA and YSLEER. CDR3 protein: CASSQDIPGNTEAFF. The DNA of the CDR3 is TGCGCCAGCAGCCAAGATATCCCGGGGAACACTGAAGCTTTCTTT.

CDR3 in DNA: TGTGCCAGCAGCTTGAGAGGGGGCAGAGGGAAAGAAGATACGCAGTATTTT. Translation gives CASSLRGGRGKEDTQYF. The J gene is TRBJ2-3, the V gene TRBV7-2; TRBD1 matches 7 bases. Trimming cost V 3 bases and J 5 bases; bases outside gene matches: 14. This CDR3 has 17 residues. The germline CDR1 and CDR2 sequences are SGHTA and FQGNSA. Variable domain in full (rest from reference TRBV7-2 and TRBJ2-3): GAGVSQSPSNKVTEKGKDVELRCDPISGHTALYWYRQSLGQGLEFLIYFQGNSAPDKSGLPSDRFSAERTGGSVSTLTIQRTQQEDSAVYLCASSLRGGRGKEDTQYFGPGTRLTVL.

V is TRBV7-9 and J is TRBJ2-5; 8 positions match TRBD1. The trim removed 5 bases at V and 1 base at J, leaving 6 bases unmatched. CDR3 length: 15 amino acids. Per germline, CDR1 SEHNR and CDR2 FQNEAQ (reference sequence). CDR3: CASSGQGQFQETQYF. The CDR3 bases are TGTGCCAGCAGCGGACAGGGCCAGTTCCAAGAGACCCAGTACTTC.

This clone has only one observation. V gene TRBV13 combines with J gene TRBJ1-5, with D uncertain. The V gene's germline CDR1 is PRHDT and CDR2 FYEKMQ (reference sequence). Trimming removed 2 bases from V and 3 bases from J, with 2 bases in between. The CDR3 sequence is 12 residues long. Here the CDR3 DNA reads TGTGCCAGCAGCTTACACAATCAGCCCCAGCATTTT. Encoded protein: CASSLHNQPQHF.

V usage is TRBV4-3 and J usage is TRBJ2-7; maybe TRBD1 (5 bases). Germline V lookup: CDR1 LGHNA, CDR2 YSLEER. This CDR3 region has 14 residues. The V gene lost 2 bases and the J gene lost 0 bases, with 8 bases spanning the gap. The CDR3 coding sequence is TGCGCCAGCAGCCAAAGGACAAGCTCCTACGAGCAGTACTTC. Translating gives CASSQRTSSYEQYF.

The chain is built from TRBV19 and TRBJ2-3; 8 bases agree with TRBD2. CDR3 size: 16 residues. CDR1 is LNHDA, CDR2 SQIVND, per germline (reference sequence). V was clipped by 4 bases and J by 2 bases; unmatched bases: 8. In DNA form, the CDR3 reads TGTGCCAGTAGTAGCCTAACTAGCGGCCTCACAGATACGCAGTATTTT. It specifies CASSSLTSGLTDTQYF.

The chain is built from TRBV13 and TRBJ2-7; TRBD1 is a possible D gene (6 bases). The V end was cut by 1 base, the J end by 0 bases, with 10 bases between. Germline CDR1 reads PRHDT; CDR2 reads FYEKMQ (reference sequence). This CDR3 region has 15 residues. In DNA, the CDR3 is TGTGCCAGCAGCTTAGTAACAGGGAGCTCCTACGAGCAGTACTTC. This sequence encodes CASSLVTGSSYEQYF.

CDR3 protein: CASSLAGGRDEQYF. CDR3 DNA: TGTGCCAGCAGCTTAGCGGGAGGTCGGGACGAGCAGTACTTC. V and J are TRBV12-1 and TRBJ2-7; the DNA was not compared with TRBD2, the D call given in the table. TRBV12-1 represents a pseudogene. The CDR3 runs 14 residues.

The chain uses TRBV11-2 and TRBJ2-7; D is perhaps TRBD1 (5 bases). With 1 base removed from V and 2 bases from J, the gap between germline ends came to 9 bases. Germline loops: CDR1 SGHAT, CDR2 FQNNGV. The CDR3 extends over 14 amino acids. The CDR3 nucleotides read TGTGCCAGCAGCTTAGCGGCAGGGACCTACGAGCAGTACTTC. It yields the protein CASSLAAGTYEQYF.

V is TRBV6-5 and J is TRBJ1-1; 7 bases map to TRBD1. V lost 6 bases, J lost 5 bases, and 12 bases stayed unmatched. The germline gives CDR1 MNHEY, CDR2 SVGAGI. The CDR3 sequence is 15 residues long. The CDR3 DNA sequence: TGTGCCAGCAGCCCGAGGGAGGGGGCAAGGACTGAAGCTTTCTTT. This translates into CASSPREGARTEAFF.

This rearrangement joins TRBV19 to TRBJ1-6; D is ambiguous. With 3 bases removed from V and 0 bases from J, the gap between germline ends came to 9 bases. Germline V gives CDR1 LNHDA, CDR2 SQIVND (reference sequence). This CDR3 contains 16 residues. This chain's CDR3 is CASSMRWSSYNSPLHF. CDR3 nucleotide sequence: TGTGCCAGTAGTATGCGGTGGAGCTCCTATAATTCACCCCTCCACTTT.

The V gene is TRBV6-5, the J gene TRBJ1-4; the match to TRBD1 covers 7 bases. The CDR3 is 15 amino acids. Trimming removed 3 bases from V and 2 bases from J; junction bases left unmatched: 3. Germline loops: CDR1 MNHEY, CDR2 SVGAGI. In DNA form, the CDR3 reads TGTGCCAGCAGTTATGGACAGGCCACTAATGAAAAACTGTTTTTT. It codes for CASSYGQATNEKLFF.

The chain has TRBV28 and TRBJ2-1; D is ambiguous. This CDR3 has 16 amino acids. The germline CDR1 and CDR2 sequences are MDHEN and SYDVKM. Trimming cost V 8 bases and J 0 bases, with 17 bases left between them. CDR3 in DNA: TGTGCCAGCTCTCCCCAGGCTGGGAACTCCTACAATGAGCAGTTCTTC. This encodes CASSPQAGNSYNEQFF.

This chain joins TRBV25-1 and TRBJ1-2; D perhaps matches TRBD1 (5 bases). The CDR3 is made up of 15 amino acids. In germline, CDR1 is MGHDK, CDR2 SYGVNS. V was trimmed by 0 bases and J by 4 bases, leaving 12 bases between them. This chain's CDR3 is CASSEYAGVGYGYTF. CDR3 sequence (DNA): TGTGCCAGCAGTGAATACGCGGGGGTTGGCTATGGCTACACCTTC.

This chain joins TRBV6-1 and TRBJ2-7; D remains unclear. CDR1 and CDR2 from the germline V gene are MNHNS and SASEGT. Trimming cost V 11 bases and J 0 bases, with 8 bases left between them. The CDR3 spans 11 residues. The CDR3 DNA follows: TGTGCCTGCCGGAGCTCCTACGAGCAGTACTTC. It encodes CACRSSYEQYF.

This chain links TRBV19 with TRBJ1-2; D is unresolved. The length of the CDR3 is 14 residues. Germline V gene data show CDR1 as LNHDA and CDR2 as SQIVND (reference sequence). Trimming removed 5 bases from V and 6 bases from J, with 16 bases in between. As DNA, the CDR3 is TGTGCCAGTAGTGTGTCAGCCCGCCTTGATGGCTACACCTTC. It is translated as CASSVSARLDGYTF.

V gene TRBV9 combines with J gene TRBJ2-7, with TRBD1 as a possible D gene (7 bases). V lost 3 bases and J 7 bases, leaving 23 bases between the germline ends. Germline assignment: CDR1 SGDLS and CDR2 YYNGEE. This CDR3 is built from 16 residues. In nucleotides, the CDR3 is TGTGCCAGCAGCGAGGAGGGGGCTGAGGGGCAGAGGGAGCAGTACTTC. Its translation is CASSEEGAEGQREQYF.

This chain uses TRBV5-1 with TRBJ1-2, with TRBD1 matching over 8 bases. V was pared by 4 bases and J by 5 bases, with 10 bases of the junction left unmatched. Germline assignment: CDR1 SGHRS and CDR2 YFSETQ. The CDR3 extends over 15 amino acids. Here the CDR3 DNA reads TGCGCCAGCAGCGCGTCCGGGACAGGAGAATATGGCTACACCTTC. Protein sequence: CASSASGTGEYGYTF. Variable domain in full (rest from reference TRBV5-1 and TRBJ1-2): KAGVTQTPRYLIKTRGQQVTLSCSPISGHRSVSWYQQTPGQGLQFLFEYFSETQRNKGNFPGRFSGRQFSNSRSEMNVSTLELGDSALYLCASSASGTGEYGYTFGSGTRLTVV.

The chain combines TRBV19 with TRBJ2-7; perhaps TRBD2 as D (7 bases). Trimming took 4 bases from V and 5 from J, leaving 18 bases between them. Germline V gene lookup returns CDR1 LNHDA and CDR2 SQIVND (reference sequence). The CDR3 is made up of 15 amino acids. The CDR3 loop is CASSTGGGRAHEQYF. In DNA form, the CDR3 reads TGTGCCAGTAGTACCGGCGGGGGCAGGGCCCACGAGCAGTACTTC.

The chain recombines TRBV2 with TRBJ2-3, with 12 nucleotides matching TRBD2. V was clipped by 7 bases and J by 4 bases; unmatched bases: 12. Germline V gives CDR1 SNHLY, CDR2 FYNNEI. The CDR3 runs to 17 residues. In DNA, the CDR3 is TGTGCCAGCAAACTAGCGGGGGGATACCCCCCCCCAGATACGCAGTATTTT. It specifies CASKLAGGYPPPDTQYF.

The V gene is TRBV27, the J gene TRBJ2-1; no firm D call. CDR1 is MNHEY, CDR2 SMNVEV, per germline (reference sequence). V lost 5 bases and J 9 bases, leaving 20 bases between the germline ends. There are 15 residues in the CDR3. In DNA form, the CDR3 reads TGTGCCAGCAGTCCCGTGGTCCCAAGGCTGTCTGAGCAGTTCTTC. Its translation: CASSPVVPRLSEQFF.

In this sample, this clone turned up once. The V call is TRBV7-9, the J call TRBJ1-1, with TRBD1 matching 7 bases. The length of the CDR3 is 13 residues. The V gene's germline CDR1 is SEHNR and CDR2 FQNEAQ (reference sequence). Trimming took 5 bases from V and 4 from J; bases not matched to a gene: 4. This chain's CDR3 is CASSAQGPTEAFF. In DNA, the CDR3 is TGTGCCAGCAGCGCACAGGGGCCCACTGAAGCTTTCTTT.

The chain recombines TRBV2 with TRBJ2-2; D is unresolved. Germline V gene lookup returns CDR1 SNHLY and CDR2 FYNNEI. The V end was cut by 5 bases, the J end by 0 bases, with 10 bases between. This CDR3 comprises 15 residues. For the CDR3, the DNA is TGTGCCAGCAGTCTCGATAACGCGAACACCGGGGAGCTGTTTTTT. This gives the protein CASSLDNANTGELFF.

The genes are TRBV9 and TRBJ1-1, with 8 bases that match TRBD1. V gave up 4 bases and J gave up 3 bases; unmatched junction bases: 8. Germline values: CDR1 SGDLS, CDR2 YYNGEE. The CDR3 contains 15 residues. CDR3 sequence reads: CASSLVDRGDTEAFF. The DNA of the CDR3 is TGTGCCAGCAGCCTTGTCGACAGGGGAGACACTGAAGCTTTCTTT.

CDR3 loop: CASSMWELNSPLHF. The CDR3, as DNA: TGTGCCAGTAGTATGTGGGAGCTTAATTCACCCCTCCACTTT. The gene calls are TRBV19 and TRBJ1-6; no definite D call. V lost 3 bases, J lost 6 bases, and 9 bases lay in between. Germline CDR1 and CDR2: LNHDA and SQIVND (reference sequence). CDR3 size: 14 residues.